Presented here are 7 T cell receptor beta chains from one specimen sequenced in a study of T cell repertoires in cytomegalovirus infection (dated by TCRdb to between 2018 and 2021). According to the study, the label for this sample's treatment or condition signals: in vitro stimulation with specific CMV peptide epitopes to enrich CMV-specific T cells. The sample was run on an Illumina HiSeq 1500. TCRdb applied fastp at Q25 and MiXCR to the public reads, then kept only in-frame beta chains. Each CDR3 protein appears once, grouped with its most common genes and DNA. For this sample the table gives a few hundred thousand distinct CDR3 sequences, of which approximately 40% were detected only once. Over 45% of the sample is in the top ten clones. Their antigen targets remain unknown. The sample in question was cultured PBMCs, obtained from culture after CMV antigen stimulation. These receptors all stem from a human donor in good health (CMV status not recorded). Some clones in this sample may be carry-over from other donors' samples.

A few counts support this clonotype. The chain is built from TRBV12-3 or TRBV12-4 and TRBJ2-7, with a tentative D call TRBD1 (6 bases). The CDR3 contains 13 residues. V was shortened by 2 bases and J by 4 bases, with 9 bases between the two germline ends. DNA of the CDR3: TGTGCCAGCAGTTTATACAGGGAATACGAGCAGTACTTC. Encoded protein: CASSLYREYEQYF.

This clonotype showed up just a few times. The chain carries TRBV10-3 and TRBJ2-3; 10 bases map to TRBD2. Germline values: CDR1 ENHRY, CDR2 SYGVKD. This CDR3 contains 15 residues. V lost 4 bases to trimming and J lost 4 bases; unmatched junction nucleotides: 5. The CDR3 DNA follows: TGTGCCATCAGTGCTACTAGCGGGGTGTCAGATACGCAGTATTTT. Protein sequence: CAISATSGVSDTQYF.

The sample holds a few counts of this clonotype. The CDR3 DNA reads TGTGCCAGCAGCTTATCCGGGGGGACGTTTGAAAACTATGGCTACACCTTC. Its protein product is CASSLSGGTFENYGYTF. J is TRBJ1-2 and V is TRBV7-9; D perhaps matches TRBD1 (5 bases). The CDR3 length is 17 residues. The V end was cut by 2 bases, the J end by 2 bases, with 18 bases between. The germline gives CDR1 SEHNR, CDR2 FQNEAQ (reference sequence).

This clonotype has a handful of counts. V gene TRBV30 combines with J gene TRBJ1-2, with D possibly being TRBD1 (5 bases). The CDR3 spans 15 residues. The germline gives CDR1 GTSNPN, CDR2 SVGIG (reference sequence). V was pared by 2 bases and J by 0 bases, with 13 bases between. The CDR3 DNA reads TGTGCCTGGAGTCCGGAAGGGACCCCTAACTATGGCTACACCTTC. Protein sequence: CAWSPEGTPNYGYTF.

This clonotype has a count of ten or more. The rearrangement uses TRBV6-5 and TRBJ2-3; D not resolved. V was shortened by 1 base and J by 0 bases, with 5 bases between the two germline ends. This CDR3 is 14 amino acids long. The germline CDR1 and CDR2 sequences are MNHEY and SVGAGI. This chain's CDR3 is CASSYYGSTDTQYF. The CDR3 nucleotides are TGTGCCAGCAGTTACTACGGGAGCACAGATACGCAGTATTTT.

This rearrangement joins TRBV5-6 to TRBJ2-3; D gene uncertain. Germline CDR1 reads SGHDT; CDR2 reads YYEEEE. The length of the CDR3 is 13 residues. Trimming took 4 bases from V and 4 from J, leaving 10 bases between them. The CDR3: CASSTPAADTQYF. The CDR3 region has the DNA TGTGCCAGCAGCACCCCCGCGGCAGATACGCAGTATTTT.

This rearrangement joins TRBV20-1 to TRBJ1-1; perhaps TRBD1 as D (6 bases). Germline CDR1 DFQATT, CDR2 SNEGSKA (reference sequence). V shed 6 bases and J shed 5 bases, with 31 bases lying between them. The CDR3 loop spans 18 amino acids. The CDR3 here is CSAVQGLKRGITGTEAFF. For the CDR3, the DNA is TGCAGTGCCGTACAGGGACTGAAGCGAGGCATAACAGGGACTGAAGCTTTCTTT.